The sequence of this TCR beta chain was determined in a study of control samples from healthy donors and cancer patients. The CDR3 has 13 residues. CDR1 SGHTA and CDR2 FQGTGA come from the germline V gene. With 8 bases removed from V and 4 bases from J, the gap between germline ends came to 14 bases. Sequenced by immunoSEQ multiplex PCR; TCRdb stores in-frame clones only, minus some. Of 74,000 or so clones listed, 89% are singletons. The sample comprised blood. The genes are TRBV7-3 and TRBJ2-5; D gene uncertain. The receptor comes from a man aged 45-65 years in good health. The CDR3 region has the DNA TGTGCCAGCGGCACGGTGGGCGGAGAGACCCAGTACTTC. As protein: CASGTVGGETQYF.